The source of this T cell receptor beta chain is a study of control samples from healthy donors and cancer patients. Sequenced by immunoSEQ multiplex PCR; TCRdb stores in-frame clones only, minus some. The data contain around 140,000 clones, about 90% of them singletons. This CDR3 has 11 residues. Trimming stripped 3 bases from V and 5 bases from J, with 4 bases between. CDR1 and CDR2 from the germline V gene are SGHTA and FQGNSA. V is TRBV7-2 and J is TRBJ2-5, with D uncertain. The specimen sequenced was PBMCs. The receptor comes from a man aged 50-60 years with head and neck cancer. CDR3 residues: CASSFVETQYF. DNA of the CDR3: TGTGCCAGCAGCTTCGTCGAGACCCAGTACTTC.